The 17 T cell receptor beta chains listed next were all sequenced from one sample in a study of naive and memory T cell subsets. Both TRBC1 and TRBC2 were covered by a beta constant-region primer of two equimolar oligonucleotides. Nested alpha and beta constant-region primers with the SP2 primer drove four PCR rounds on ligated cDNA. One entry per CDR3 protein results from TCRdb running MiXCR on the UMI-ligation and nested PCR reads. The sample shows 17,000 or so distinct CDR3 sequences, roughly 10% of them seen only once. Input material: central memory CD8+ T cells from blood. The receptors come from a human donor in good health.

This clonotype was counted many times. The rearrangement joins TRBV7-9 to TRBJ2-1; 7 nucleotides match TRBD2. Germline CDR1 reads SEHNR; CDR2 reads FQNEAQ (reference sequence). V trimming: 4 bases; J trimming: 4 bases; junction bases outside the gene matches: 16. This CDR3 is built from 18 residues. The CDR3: CASSSTGGSGLPYNEQFF. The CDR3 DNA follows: TGTGCCAGCAGCTCTACGGGAGGAAGCGGCCTTCCGTACAATGAGCAGTTCTTC.

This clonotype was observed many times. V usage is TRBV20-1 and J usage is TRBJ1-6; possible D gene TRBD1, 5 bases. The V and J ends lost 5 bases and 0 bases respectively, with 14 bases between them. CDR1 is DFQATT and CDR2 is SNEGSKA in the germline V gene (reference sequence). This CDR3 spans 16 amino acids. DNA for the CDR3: TGCAGTGCTGATTCGACAGTTAGCTCCTATAATTCACCCCTCCACTTT. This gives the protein CSADSTVSSYNSPLHF.

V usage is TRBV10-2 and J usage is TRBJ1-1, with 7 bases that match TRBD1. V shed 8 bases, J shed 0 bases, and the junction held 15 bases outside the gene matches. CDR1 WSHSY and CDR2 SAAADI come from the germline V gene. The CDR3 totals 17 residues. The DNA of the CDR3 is TGCGCCAGCTGCACCCCGGGACAGCCTTCGATGAACACTGAAGCTTTCTTT. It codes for CASCTPGQPSMNTEAFF.

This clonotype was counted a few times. This chain's CDR3 is CASSPRWDTKETQYF. CDR3 in DNA: TGCGCCAGCAGTCCTCGCTGGGACACAAAAGAGACCCAGTACTTC. The rearrangement joins TRBV4-3 to TRBJ2-5, with D possibly being TRBD1 (6 bases). Trimming pared 6 bases from V and 3 bases from J, leaving 17 bases between. The CDR3 has 15 amino acids. From germline, CDR1 is LGHNA and CDR2 YSLEER.

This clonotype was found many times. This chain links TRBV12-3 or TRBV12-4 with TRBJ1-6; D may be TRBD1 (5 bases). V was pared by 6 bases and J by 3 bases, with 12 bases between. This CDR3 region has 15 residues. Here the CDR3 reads CASRRDRNYNSPLHF. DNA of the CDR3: TGTGCCAGCAGGCGAGACAGAAACTATAATTCACCCCTCCACTTT.

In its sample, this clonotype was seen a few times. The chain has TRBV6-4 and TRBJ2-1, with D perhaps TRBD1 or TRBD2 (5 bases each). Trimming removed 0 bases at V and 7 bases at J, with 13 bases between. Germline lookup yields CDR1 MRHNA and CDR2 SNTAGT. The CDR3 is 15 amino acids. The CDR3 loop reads CASSDSSGTSNEQFF. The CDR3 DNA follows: TGTGCCAGCAGTGACTCATCCGGGACCTCTAATGAGCAGTTCTTC.

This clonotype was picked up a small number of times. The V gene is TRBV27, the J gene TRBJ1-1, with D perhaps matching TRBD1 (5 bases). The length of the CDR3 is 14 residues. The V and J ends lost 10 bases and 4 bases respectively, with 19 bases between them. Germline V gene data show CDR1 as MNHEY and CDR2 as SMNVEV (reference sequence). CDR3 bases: TGTGCCAAATCATTCACGGGGGATATCACTGAAGCTTTCTTT. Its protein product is CAKSFTGDITEAFF.

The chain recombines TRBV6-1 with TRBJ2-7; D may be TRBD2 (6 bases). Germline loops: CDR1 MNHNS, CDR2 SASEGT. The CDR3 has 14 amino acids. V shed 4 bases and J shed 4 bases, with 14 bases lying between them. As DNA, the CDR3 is TGTGCCAGCAGTGGAGGTTCGGAGGGGTACGAGCAGTACTTC. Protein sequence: CASSGGSEGYEQYF.

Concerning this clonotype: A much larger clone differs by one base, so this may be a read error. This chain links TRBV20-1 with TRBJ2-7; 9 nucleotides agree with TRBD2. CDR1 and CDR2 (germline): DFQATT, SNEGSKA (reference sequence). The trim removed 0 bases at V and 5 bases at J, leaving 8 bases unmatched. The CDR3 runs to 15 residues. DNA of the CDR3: TGCAGTGCTAGAGATCTAGCTAGCGGGGAGCACGAGCAGTACTTC. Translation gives CSARDLASGEHEQYF.

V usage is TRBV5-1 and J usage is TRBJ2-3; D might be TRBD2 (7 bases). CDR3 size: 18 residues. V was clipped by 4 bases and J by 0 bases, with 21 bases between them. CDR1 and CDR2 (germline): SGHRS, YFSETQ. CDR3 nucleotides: TGCGCCAGCAGCCCCGGGCCGGCGGGGGCACTTAGCACAGATACGCAGTATTTT. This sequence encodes CASSPGPAGALSTDTQYF.

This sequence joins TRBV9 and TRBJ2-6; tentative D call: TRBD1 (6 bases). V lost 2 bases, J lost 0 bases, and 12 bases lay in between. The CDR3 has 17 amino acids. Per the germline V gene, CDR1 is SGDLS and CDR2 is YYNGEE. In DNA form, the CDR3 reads TGTGCCAGCAGCGTGACAGGTGATAACTCTGGGGCCAACGTCCTGACTTTC. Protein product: CASSVTGDNSGANVLTF.

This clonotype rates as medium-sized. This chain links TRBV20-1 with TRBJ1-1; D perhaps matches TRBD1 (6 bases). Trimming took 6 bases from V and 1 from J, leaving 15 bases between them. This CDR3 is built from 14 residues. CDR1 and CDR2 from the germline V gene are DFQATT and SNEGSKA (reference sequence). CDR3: CSAKQPDRNTEAFF. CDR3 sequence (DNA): TGCAGTGCCAAACAACCGGACAGGAACACTGAAGCTTTCTTT.

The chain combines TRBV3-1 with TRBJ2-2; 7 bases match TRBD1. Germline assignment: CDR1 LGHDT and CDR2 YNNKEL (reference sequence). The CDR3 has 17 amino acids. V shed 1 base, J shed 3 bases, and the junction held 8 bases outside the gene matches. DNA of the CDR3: TGTGCCAGCAGCCAAGGAGGGACAGAAGTATACACCGGGGAGCTGTTTTTT. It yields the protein CASSQGGTEVYTGELFF.

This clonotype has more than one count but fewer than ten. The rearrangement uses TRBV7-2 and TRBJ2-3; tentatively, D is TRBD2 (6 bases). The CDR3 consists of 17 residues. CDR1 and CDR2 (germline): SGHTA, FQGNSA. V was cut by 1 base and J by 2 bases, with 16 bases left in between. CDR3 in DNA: TGTGCCAGCAGCTTAGGGGTCTCGCGGGGAGACACAGATACGCAGTATTTT. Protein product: CASSLGVSRGDTDTQYF.

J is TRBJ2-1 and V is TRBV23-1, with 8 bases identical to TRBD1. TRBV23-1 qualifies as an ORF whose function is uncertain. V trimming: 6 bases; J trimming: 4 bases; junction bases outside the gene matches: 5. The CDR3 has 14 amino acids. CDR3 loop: CASRGDRMYNEQFF. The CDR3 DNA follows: TGCGCCAGCAGGGGGGACAGGATGTACAATGAGCAGTTCTTC.

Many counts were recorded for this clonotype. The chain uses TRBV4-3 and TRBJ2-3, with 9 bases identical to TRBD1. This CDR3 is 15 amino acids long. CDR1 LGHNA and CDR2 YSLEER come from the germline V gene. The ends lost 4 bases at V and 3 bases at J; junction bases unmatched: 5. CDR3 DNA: TGCGCCAGCAGCCGGGACAGGGAACGGACAGATACGCAGTATTTT. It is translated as CASSRDRERTDTQYF.

CDR3 DNA: TGCGCCAGCAGCCATACCCGGGGAGCTCCCAATGAGCAGTTCTTC. Translating it yields CASSHTRGAPNEQFF. The rearrangement joins TRBV4-3 to TRBJ2-1, with D perhaps TRBD2 (5 bases). This CDR3 comprises 15 residues. V lost 3 bases and J 6 bases, leaving 15 bases between the germline ends. Germline CDR1 reads LGHNA; CDR2 reads YSLEER.